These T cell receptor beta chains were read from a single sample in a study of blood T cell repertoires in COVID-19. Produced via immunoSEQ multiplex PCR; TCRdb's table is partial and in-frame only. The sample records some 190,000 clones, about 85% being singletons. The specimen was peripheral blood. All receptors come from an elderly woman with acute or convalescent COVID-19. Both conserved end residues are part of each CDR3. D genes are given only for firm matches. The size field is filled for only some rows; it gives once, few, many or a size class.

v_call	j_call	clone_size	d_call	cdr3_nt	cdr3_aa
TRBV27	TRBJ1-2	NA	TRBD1	TGTGCCAGCAGTGCCCGCCAGGGACAGGGAGACTATGGCTACACCTTC	CASSARQGQGDYGYTF
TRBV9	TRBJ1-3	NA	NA	TGTGCCAGCAGCGCCACAGGGTCCTCTGGAAACACCATATATTTT	CASSATGSSGNTIYF
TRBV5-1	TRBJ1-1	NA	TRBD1	TGCGCCAGCAGCTTTGGACAGGGAAACACTGAAGCTTTCTTT	CASSFGQGNTEAFF
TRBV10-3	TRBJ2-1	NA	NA	TGTGCCATCAGACCAGGGGGGCAAAACAATGAGCAGTTCTTC	CAIRPGGQNNEQFF
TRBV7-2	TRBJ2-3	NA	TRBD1	TGTGCCAGCAGCAAAGACAGGGAGGATACGCAGTATTTT	CASSKDREDTQYF
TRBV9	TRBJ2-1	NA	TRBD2	TGTGCCAGCAGCGTAGACGTGGGGACTAGCGGATACAATGAGCAGTTCTTC	CASSVDVGTSGYNEQFF
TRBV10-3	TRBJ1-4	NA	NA	TGTGCCATCAGTGAAGGTAGAGGGCCAACTAATGAAAAACTGTTTTTT	CAISEGRGPTNEKLFF
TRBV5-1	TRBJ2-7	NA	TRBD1	TGCGCCAGCAGCCTACTTCCGGGACAGACCTACGAGCAGTACTTC	CASSLLPGQTYEQYF
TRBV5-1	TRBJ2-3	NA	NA	TGCGCCAGCAGCGGGCCTAGCACAGATACGCAGTATTTT	CASSGPSTDTQYF
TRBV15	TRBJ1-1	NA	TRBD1	TGTGCCACCAGCACCAGACAGGGAATATCTTTTAGGACTGAAGCTTTCTTT	CATSTRQGISFRTEAFF
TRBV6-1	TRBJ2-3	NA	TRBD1	TGTGCCAGCAGTGATTTGGACAGGGTGGGGAGCACAGATACGCAGTATTTT	CASSDLDRVGSTDTQYF
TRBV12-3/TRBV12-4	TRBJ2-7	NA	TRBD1	TGTGCCAGCAGACGACAGGGGGACGTGATATCCCATTTC	CASRRQGDVISHF
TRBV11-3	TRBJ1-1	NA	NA	TGTGCCAGCAGCTCAGGGGAGAACACTGAAGCTTTCTTT	CASSSGENTEAFF
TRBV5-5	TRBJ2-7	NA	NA	TGTGCCAGCAGCCCTCCCGGACAGCTGACCTACGAGCAGTACTTC	CASSPPGQLTYEQYF
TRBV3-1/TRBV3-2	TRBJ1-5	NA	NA	TGTGCCATCTCGACGGGGAATCAGCCCCAGCATTTT	CAISTGNQPQHF
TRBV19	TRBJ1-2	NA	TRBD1	TGTGCCAGTAGTATATCCGACAGGGGAACTGGTGGCTACACCTTC	CASSISDRGTGGYTF
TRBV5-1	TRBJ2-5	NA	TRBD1	TGCGCCAGCAGCTCTGGACAGGGGGGACAAGAGACCCAGTACTTC	CASSSGQGGQETQYF
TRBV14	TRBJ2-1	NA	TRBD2	TGTGCCAGCAGCCTGATCGGGACTACCAAAAATGAGCAGTTCTTC	CASSLIGTTKNEQFF
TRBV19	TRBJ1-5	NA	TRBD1	TGTGCCAGTAGTATCCCCAGGACAGGGTCATATCAGCCCCAGCATTTT	CASSIPRTGSYQPQHF
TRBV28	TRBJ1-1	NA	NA	TGTGCCAGCAGGCAGGGGCTTGAAGCTTTCTTT	CASRQGLEAFF
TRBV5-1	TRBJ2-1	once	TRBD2	TGCGCCAGCAGCCCTTTAGCGGGGGAAATGAATGAGCAGTTCTTC	CASSPLAGEMNEQFF
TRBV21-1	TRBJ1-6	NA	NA	TGTGCCAGCAGCCTTCCGACAGGGGGCTACCCTGGGGATTCACCCCTCCACTTT	CASSLPTGGYPGDSPLHF
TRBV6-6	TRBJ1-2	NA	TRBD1	TGTGCCAGCAGTTACTCGACAGGGGGCAATGGCTACACCTTC	CASSYSTGGNGYTF
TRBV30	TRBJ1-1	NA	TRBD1	TGTGCCTGGACCCTTCAGGGGGTATCCACTGAAGCTTTCTTT	CAWTLQGVSTEAFF
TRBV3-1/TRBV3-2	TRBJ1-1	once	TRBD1	TGTGCCAGCCGGGACAGTGGGAACCCTTACACTGAAGCTTTCTTT	CASRDSGNPYTEAFF
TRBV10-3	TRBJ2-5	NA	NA	TGTGCCATCAGAACAGGAGAGACCCAGTACTTC	CAIRTGETQYF
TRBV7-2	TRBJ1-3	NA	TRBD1	TGTGCCAGCAGCATCACGGACAGGGTTGGATCGGCCATATATTTT	CASSITDRVGSAIYF
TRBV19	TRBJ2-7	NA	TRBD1	TGTGCCAGTAGGGGACAGGGTCGGTACGAGCAGTACTTC	CASRGQGRYEQYF
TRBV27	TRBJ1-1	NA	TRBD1	TGTGCCAGCAGGTCCGGGACAGGGCTGAACACTGAAGCTTTCTTT	CASRSGTGLNTEAFF
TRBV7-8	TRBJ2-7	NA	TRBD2	TGTGCCAGCAGCTTACCTAGTCTGGTAGCGGGAGGTCAGGACGAGCAGTACTTC	CASSLPSLVAGGQDEQYF
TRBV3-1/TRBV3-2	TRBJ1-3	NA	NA	TGTGCCAGCAGCCAAGAATCGGAACGGGGTTCCAACACCATATATTTT	CASSQESERGSNTIYF
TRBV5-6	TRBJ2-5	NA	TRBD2	TGTGCCAGCAGCCGGGTGGGACTAGGCGAAGAGACCCAGTACTTC	CASSRVGLGEETQYF
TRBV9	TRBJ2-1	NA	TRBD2	TGTGCCAGCAGCGTAGTCGGGTCGGGACTAGCTTACAATGAGCAGTTCTTC	CASSVVGSGLAYNEQFF
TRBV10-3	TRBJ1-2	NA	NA	TGTGCCATCAGTGCAGCAGGGGCCAACTATGGCTACACCTTC	CAISAAGANYGYTF
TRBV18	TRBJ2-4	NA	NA	TGTGCCAGCTCACCGGAGGGCATTCAGTACTTC	CASSPEGIQYF
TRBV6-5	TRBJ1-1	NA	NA	TGTGCCAGCAGTTACCGCGGGGGATGGTTGAACACTGAAGCTTTCTTT	CASSYRGGWLNTEAFF